This T cell receptor (beta chain) was obtained from a study of control samples from healthy donors and cancer patients. Sequenced by immunoSEQ multiplex PCR; TCRdb stores in-frame clones only, minus some. The sample yields 150,000 or so clones, 85% to 95% seen once. Germline CDR1 reads SGHDT; CDR2 reads YYEEEE. Trimming stripped 2 bases from V and 0 bases from J, with 14 bases between. This CDR3 is built from 16 residues. The receptor comes from a woman aged 40 to 50 in good health. The sequenced material came from blood. The chain uses TRBV5-6 and TRBJ1-1; D not certain. The CDR3 sequence: CASSLGPTRLNTEAFF. For the CDR3, the DNA is TGTGCCAGCAGCTTAGGGCCGACACGTCTGAACACTGAAGCTTTCTTT.